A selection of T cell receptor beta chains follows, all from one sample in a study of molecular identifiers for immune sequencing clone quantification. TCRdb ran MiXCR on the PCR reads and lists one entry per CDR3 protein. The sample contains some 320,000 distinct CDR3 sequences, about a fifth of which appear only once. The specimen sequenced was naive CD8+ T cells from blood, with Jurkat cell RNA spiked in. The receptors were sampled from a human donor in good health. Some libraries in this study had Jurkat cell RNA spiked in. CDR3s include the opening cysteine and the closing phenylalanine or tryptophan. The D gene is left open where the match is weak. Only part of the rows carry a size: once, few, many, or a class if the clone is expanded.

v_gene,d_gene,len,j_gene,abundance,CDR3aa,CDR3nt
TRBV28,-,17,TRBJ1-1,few,CASARHQGRAMNTEAFF,TGTGCCAGCGCCCGCCACCAGGGCCGAGCCATGAACACTGAAGCTTTCTTT
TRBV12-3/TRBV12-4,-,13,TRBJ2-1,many,CASNERAYNEQFF,TGTGCCAGCAATGAACGGGCTTATAATGAGCAGTTCTTC
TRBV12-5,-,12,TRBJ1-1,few,CASGRGAVEAFF,TGTGCTAGTGGCCGGGGTGCGGTTGAAGCTTTCTTT
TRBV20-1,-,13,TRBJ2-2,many,CSARAGATGELFF,TGCAGTGCTAGAGCGGGGGCCACCGGGGAGCTGTTTTTT
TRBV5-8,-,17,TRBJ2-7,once,CASSLDGRQLGGYEQYF,TGTGCCAGCAGCTTGGATGGGCGACAGTTAGGGGGTTACGAGCAGTACTTC
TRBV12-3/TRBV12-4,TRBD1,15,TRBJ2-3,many,CASSSWDRPTDTQYF,TGTGCCAGCAGTTCCTGGGACAGGCCCACAGATACGCAGTATTTT
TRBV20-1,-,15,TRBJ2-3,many,CSAEDLGQNTDTQYF,TGCAGTGCTGAAGACCTAGGACAGAACACAGATACGCAGTATTTT
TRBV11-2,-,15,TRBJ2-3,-,CASRRPGPGTDSQYF,TGTGCCAGCAGACGGCCGGGCCCTGGAACAGATTCGCAGTATTTT
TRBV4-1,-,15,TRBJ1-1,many,CASSQEQGSIAEAFF,TGCGCCAGCAGCCAAGAACAGGGATCGATTGCTGAAGCTTTCTTT
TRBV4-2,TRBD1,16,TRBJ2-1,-,CASSPSRTGQYNEQFF,TGTGCCAGCAGCCCCAGCCGGACAGGACAATACAATGAGCAGTTCTTC